Below, 21 T cell receptor beta chains from the same sample are listed, as sequenced in a study of blood T cell repertoires in COVID-19. The assay was immunoSEQ multiplex PCR, and TCRdb's table has in-frame clones only and misses some. The repertoire holds over 45,000 clones, with roughly 91% as singletons. The sample consisted of peripheral blood. The receptor set was obtained from a human donor in a cohort sampled during active COVID-19.

The chain couples TRBV3-1 (or the pseudogene TRBV3-2) to TRBJ2-3; D uncertain. Trimming took 1 base from V and 6 from J, leaving 5 bases between them. The CDR3 is 12 residues long. CDR1 is LGHDT and CDR2 is YNNKEL in the germline V gene (reference sequence). The CDR3 bases are TGTGCCAGCAGCCAAGCTATTGATACGCAGTATTTT. It specifies CASSQAIDTQYF.

The chain recombines TRBV7-2 with TRBJ2-2; unclear D gene. The V end lost 4 bases, the J end lost 5 bases, and 17 bases lay between the germline ends. This CDR3 spans 16 amino acids. CDR1 is SGHTA, CDR2 FQGNSA, per germline. The CDR3 is CASSSQRRVGTGELFF. The CDR3 DNA is TGTGCCAGCAGCTCTCAGAGACGGGTCGGAACCGGGGAGCTGTTTTTT.

The CDR3 loop is CAWMTSGSFNEQFF. In DNA form, the CDR3 reads TGTGCCTGGATGACTAGCGGGAGTTTCAATGAGCAGTTCTTC. This sequence joins TRBV30 and TRBJ2-1, with 12 bases identical to TRBD2. The CDR3 covers 14 residues. The germline CDR1 and CDR2 sequences are GTSNPN and SVGIG (reference sequence). V was pared by 4 bases and J by 6 bases, with 4 bases of the junction left unmatched.

CDR3 DNA: TGTGCCAGCAGTGACGAGGGGGCGTTGACTGAAGCTTTCTTT. It specifies CASSDEGALTEAFF. The J gene is TRBJ1-1, the V gene TRBV2; 7 bases agree with TRBD1. The CDR3 consists of 14 residues. Germline CDR1 reads SNHLY; CDR2 reads FYNNEI. The V segment lost 3 bases and the J segment 5 bases; nucleotides outside the gene matches: 6.

The V and J genes are TRBV4-1 and TRBJ1-5; 8 bases agree with TRBD1. Trimming cost V 4 bases and J 2 bases; bases outside gene matches: 4. This CDR3 has 15 residues. The germline V gene has CDR1 MGHRA and CDR2 YSYEKL. CDR3 nucleotide sequence: TGCGCCAGCAGCCGCTTGGACAGGGGCAATCAGCCCCAGCATTTT. Translating gives CASSRLDRGNQPQHF.

This clone was recorded once. The rearrangement joins TRBV19 to TRBJ1-1; 11 positions match TRBD1. CDR1 LNHDA and CDR2 SQIVND come from the germline V gene (reference sequence). The CDR3 loop spans 15 amino acids. J was trimmed by 6 bases and V by 9 bases; bases with no gene match: 12. CDR3: CASHKDRGLIPEAFF. As DNA, the CDR3 is TGTGCCAGCCATAAGGACAGGGGGCTAATCCCTGAAGCTTTCTTT.

This chain links TRBV5-1 with TRBJ2-1; TRBD2 matches at 11 bases. The CDR3 is 16 amino acids. The J segment lost 4 bases and the V segment lost 2 bases, leaving 5 bases of the junction unmatched. Germline CDR1 and CDR2: SGHRS and YFSETQ. In DNA, the CDR3 is TGCGCCAGCAGCTTAATAGCGGGAGGGGTTTACAATGAGCAGTTCTTC. Translated: CASSLIAGGVYNEQFF.

This chain joins TRBV5-1 and TRBJ1-6; D unclear. V shed 0 bases and J shed 19 bases, with 17 bases lying between them. CDR1 and CDR2 from the germline V gene are SGHRS and YFSETQ. The CDR3 is 13 amino acids. CDR3 coding DNA: TGCGCCAGCAGCTTGGAGGCGGGAAGCCCGGTTCACTTT. Translating gives CASSLEAGSPVHF.

Here the CDR3 DNA reads TGTGCCATCAGATTGACTAAGAGCTCCTACGAGCAGTACTTC. It specifies CAIRLTKSSYEQYF. This chain links TRBV10-3 with TRBJ2-7, with D possibly being TRBD2 (5 bases). The CDR3 loop spans 14 amino acids. V was pared by 6 bases and J by 0 bases, with 12 bases between. CDR1 is ENHRY, CDR2 SYGVKD, per germline.

This chain links TRBV9 with TRBJ1-3; D is unclear. The CDR3 is made up of 16 amino acids. V was pared by 0 bases and J by 0 bases, with 10 bases between. The germline V gene encodes CDR1 SGDLS and CDR2 YYNGEE. CDR3 sequence: CASSVARGNSGNTIYF. The CDR3 nucleotides read TGTGCCAGCAGCGTAGCTCGAGGGAACTCTGGAAACACCATATATTTT.

The chain combines TRBV4-2 with TRBJ2-5; the match to TRBD2 covers 8 bases. With 0 bases clipped from V and 5 bases from J, the junction kept 8 bases outside the gene matches. The CDR3 covers 16 residues. The germline gives CDR1 LGHNA, CDR2 YNFKEQ. CDR3 loop: CASSQDPAGVGETQYF. CDR3 nucleotide sequence: TGTGCCAGCAGCCAAGATCCAGCGGGAGTGGGTGAGACCCAGTACTTC.

In DNA, the CDR3 is TGTGCCAGCAGAAGAACGGGACAGGGAATTTTGTACGAGCAGTACTTC. Residues: CASRRTGQGILYEQYF. The chain recombines TRBV6-6 with TRBJ2-7; 9 positions match TRBD1. Germline CDR1 is MNHNY and CDR2 is SVGAGI (reference sequence). The length of the CDR3 is 16 residues. V shed 6 bases and J 4 bases; nucleotides not matched to a gene: 13.

The chain carries TRBV27 and TRBJ2-7; D might be TRBD1 (5 bases). In germline, CDR1 is MNHEY, CDR2 SMNVEV (reference sequence). Trimming took 2 bases from V and 0 from J, leaving 8 bases between them. The length of the CDR3 is 14 residues. DNA for the CDR3: TGTGCCAGCAGTTTAAGCAGGGTCTCCTACGAGCAGTACTTC. Residues: CASSLSRVSYEQYF.

The V gene is TRBV15, the J gene TRBJ2-7; 8 nucleotides line up with TRBD1. J lost 6 bases, V lost 0 bases, and 10 bases had no gene match. The germline V gene encodes CDR1 LNHNV and CDR2 YYDKDF (reference sequence). The CDR3 consists of 16 residues. CDR3 in DNA: TGTGCCACCAGCAGAGATAGGGGAAGACAGGGGCGCGAGCAGTACTTC. It yields the protein CATSRDRGRQGREQYF.

The V gene is TRBV11-1, the J gene TRBJ1-6; 7 bases align to TRBD1. Losses at the gene ends were 5 bases for V and 3 bases for J; bases not matched to a gene: 4. This CDR3 is built from 15 residues. CDR1 and CDR2 from the germline V gene are SGHAT and FQDESV (reference sequence). CDR3: CASSQRGLYNSPLHF. CDR3 DNA sequence: TGTGCCAGCAGCCAAAGGGGGCTCTATAATTCACCCCTCCACTTT.

The rearrangement joins TRBV18 to TRBJ1-2, with D hard to call. The CDR3 extends over 13 amino acids. Trimming removed 3 bases from V and 2 bases from J, with 7 bases in between. Germline V CDR1 and CDR2: KGHSH, LQKENI. The CDR3 here is CASSPEQNYGYTF. CDR3 bases: TGTGCCAGCTCACCGGAACAGAACTATGGCTACACCTTC.

The rearrangement links TRBV5-4 to TRBJ2-3; TRBD2 might be the D (7 bases). The V and J ends lost 3 bases and 3 bases respectively, with 11 bases between them. Germline CDR1 reads SGHNT; CDR2 reads YYREEE (reference sequence). This CDR3 contains 14 residues. This CDR3 reads CASSSEGGTDTQYF. CDR3 bases: TGTGCCAGCAGCTCCGAGGGGGGGACAGATACGCAGTATTTT.

In regard to this clone: This sample includes further DNA sequences coding for the same CDR3. This chain connects TRBV15 to TRBJ2-5, with D perhaps TRBD1 (5 bases). The CDR3 runs 14 residues. Trimming stripped 0 bases from V and 1 base from J, with 6 bases between. The germline gives CDR1 LNHNV, CDR2 YYDKDF (reference sequence). CDR3 nucleotides: TGTGCCACCAGCAGAGATAGGGGCCAAGAGACCCAGTACTTC. It translates to CATSRDRGQETQYF.

The genes are TRBV24-1 and TRBJ2-3; the match to TRBD1 covers 7 bases. The ends lost 4 bases at V and 6 bases at J; junction bases unmatched: 12. The CDR3 covers 16 residues. CDR1 and CDR2 from the germline V gene are KGHDR and SFDVKD. The CDR3 loop reads CATSDRGQTPGDTQYF. The CDR3 DNA reads as TGTGCCACCAGTGACCGGGGACAGACCCCGGGGGATACGCAGTATTTT.

A remark on this clone: Mismatch with germline at one junction end may stem from a read error. The V call is TRBV7-6, the J call TRBJ2-3; the match to TRBD2 covers 13 bases. The germline CDR1 and CDR2 sequences are SGHVS and FNYEAQ. The CDR3 is 15 amino acids. Here the CDR3 reads CASSPSTGLAGVGAF. The CDR3 coding sequence is TGTGCCAGCAGCCCCTCCACTGGACTAGCGGGGGTCGGGGCTTTT. The full variable domain, completed using reference TRBV7-6 and TRBJ2-3, is GAGVSQSPRYKVTKRGQDVALRCDPISGHVSLYWYRQALGQGPEFLTYFNYEAQQDKSGLPNDRFSAERPEGSISTLTIQRTEQRDSAMYRCASSPSTGLAGVGAFGPGTRLTVL.

The chain joins TRBV12-3 or TRBV12-4 to TRBJ2-2; the D gene is possibly TRBD2 (6 bases). Trimming cost V 11 bases and J 5 bases, with 15 bases left between them. The CDR3 totals 13 residues. The CDR3: CAPEGSETGELFF. CDR3 bases: TGTGCCCCGGAGGGGTCTGAGACCGGGGAGCTGTTTTTT.